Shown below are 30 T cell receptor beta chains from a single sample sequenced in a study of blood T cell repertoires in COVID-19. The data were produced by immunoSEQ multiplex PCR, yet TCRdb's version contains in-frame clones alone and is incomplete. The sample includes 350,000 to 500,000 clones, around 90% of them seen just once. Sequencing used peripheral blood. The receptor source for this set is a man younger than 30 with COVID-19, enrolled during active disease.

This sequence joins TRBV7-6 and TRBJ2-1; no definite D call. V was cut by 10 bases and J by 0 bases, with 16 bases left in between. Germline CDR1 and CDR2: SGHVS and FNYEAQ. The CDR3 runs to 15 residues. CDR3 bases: TGTGCCACCTCTCTTGCGAGTTCCTCCTACAATGAGCAGTTCTTC. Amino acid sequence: CATSLASSSYNEQFF.

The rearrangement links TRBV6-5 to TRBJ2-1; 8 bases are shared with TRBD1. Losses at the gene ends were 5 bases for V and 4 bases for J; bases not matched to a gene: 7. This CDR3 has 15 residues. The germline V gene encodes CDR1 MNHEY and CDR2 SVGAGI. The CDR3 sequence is CASSRDRGLYNEQFF. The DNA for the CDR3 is TGTGCCAGCAGTCGAGACAGGGGTCTATACAATGAGCAGTTCTTC.

Written as DNA, the CDR3 is TGTGCCAGCAGTTTTAACAGGACACCAGGGAGGCATGAGCAGTTCTTC. It is translated as CASSFNRTPGRHEQFF. V is TRBV6-2 or TRBV6-3 and J is TRBJ2-1, with D maybe TRBD2 (6 bases). Germline loops: CDR1 MNHEY, CDR2 SVGEGT. Deletions cut 4 bases from V and 8 bases from J, with 21 bases between. This CDR3 has 16 residues.

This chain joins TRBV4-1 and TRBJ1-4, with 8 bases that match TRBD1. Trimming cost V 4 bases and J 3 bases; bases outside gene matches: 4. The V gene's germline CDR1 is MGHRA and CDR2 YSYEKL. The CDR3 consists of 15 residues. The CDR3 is CASSLSTGANEKLFF. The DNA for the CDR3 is TGCGCCAGCAGCCTATCGACAGGGGCTAATGAAAAACTGTTTTTT.

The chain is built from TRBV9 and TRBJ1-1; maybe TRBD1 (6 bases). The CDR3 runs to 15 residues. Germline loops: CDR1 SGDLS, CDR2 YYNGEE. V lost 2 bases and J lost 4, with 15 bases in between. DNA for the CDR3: TGTGCCAGCAGCGTTCAGGGGAGAGGGAGCACTGAAGCTTTCTTT. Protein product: CASSVQGRGSTEAFF.

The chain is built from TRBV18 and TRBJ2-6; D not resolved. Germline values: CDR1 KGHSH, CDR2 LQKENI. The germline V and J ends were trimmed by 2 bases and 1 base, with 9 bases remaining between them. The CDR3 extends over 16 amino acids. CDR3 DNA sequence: TGTGCCAGCTCACCATTTGAACATTCTGGGGCCAACGTCCTGACTTTC. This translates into CASSPFEHSGANVLTF.

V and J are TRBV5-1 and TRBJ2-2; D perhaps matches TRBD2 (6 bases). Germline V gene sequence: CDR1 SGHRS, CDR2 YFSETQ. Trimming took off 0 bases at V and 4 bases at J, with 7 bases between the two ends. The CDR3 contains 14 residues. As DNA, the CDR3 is TGCGCCAGCAGCTTGGTCGGGGGCACCGGGGAGCTGTTTTTT. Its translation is CASSLVGGTGELFF.

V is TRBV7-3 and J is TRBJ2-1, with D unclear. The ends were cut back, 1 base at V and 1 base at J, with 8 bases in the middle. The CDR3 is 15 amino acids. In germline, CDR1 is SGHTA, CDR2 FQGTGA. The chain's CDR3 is CASSLSRVSYNEQFF. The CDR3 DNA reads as TGTGCCAGCAGCTTAAGTCGGGTTTCCTACAATGAGCAGTTCTTC.

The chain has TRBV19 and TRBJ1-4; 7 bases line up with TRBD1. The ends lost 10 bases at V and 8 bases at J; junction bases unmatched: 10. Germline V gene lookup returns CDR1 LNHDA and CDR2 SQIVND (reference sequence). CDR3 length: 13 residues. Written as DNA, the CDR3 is TGTGCCACCCAAGGGGGCGCGAGGGAAAAACTGTTTTTT. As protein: CATQGGAREKLFF.

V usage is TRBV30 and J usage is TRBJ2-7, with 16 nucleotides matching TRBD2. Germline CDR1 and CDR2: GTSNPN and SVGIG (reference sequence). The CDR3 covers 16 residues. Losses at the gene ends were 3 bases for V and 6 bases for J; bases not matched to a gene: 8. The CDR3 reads CAWSPGLAGGLSEQYF. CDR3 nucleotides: TGTGCCTGGAGCCCGGGACTAGCGGGAGGGTTGAGCGAGCAGTACTTC.

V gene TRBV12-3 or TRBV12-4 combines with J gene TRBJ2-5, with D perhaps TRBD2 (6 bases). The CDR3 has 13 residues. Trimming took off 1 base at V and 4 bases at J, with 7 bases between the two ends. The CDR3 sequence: CASSLEAGETQYF. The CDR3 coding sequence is TGTGCCAGCAGTTTAGAAGCGGGAGAGACCCAGTACTTC.

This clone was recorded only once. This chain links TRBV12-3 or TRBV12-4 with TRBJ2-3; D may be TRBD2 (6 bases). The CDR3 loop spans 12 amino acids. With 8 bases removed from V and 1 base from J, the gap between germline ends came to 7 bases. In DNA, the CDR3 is TGTGCCAGCGGCGGGGGCACAGATACGCAGTATTTT. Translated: CASGGGTDTQYF.

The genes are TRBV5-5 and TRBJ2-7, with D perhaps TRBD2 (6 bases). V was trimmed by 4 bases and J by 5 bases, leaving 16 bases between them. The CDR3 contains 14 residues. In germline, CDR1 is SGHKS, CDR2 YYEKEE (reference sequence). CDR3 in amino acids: CASSPWGTGHEQYF. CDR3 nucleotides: TGTGCCAGCAGCCCCTGGGGGACTGGGCACGAGCAGTACTTC.

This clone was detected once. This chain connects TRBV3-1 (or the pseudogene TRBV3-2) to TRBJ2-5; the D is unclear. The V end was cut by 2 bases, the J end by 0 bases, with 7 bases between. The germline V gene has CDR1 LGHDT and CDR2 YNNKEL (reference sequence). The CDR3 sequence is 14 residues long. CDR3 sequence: CASSQTSYQETQYF. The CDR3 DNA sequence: TGTGCCAGCAGCCAAACATCCTACCAAGAGACCCAGTACTTC.

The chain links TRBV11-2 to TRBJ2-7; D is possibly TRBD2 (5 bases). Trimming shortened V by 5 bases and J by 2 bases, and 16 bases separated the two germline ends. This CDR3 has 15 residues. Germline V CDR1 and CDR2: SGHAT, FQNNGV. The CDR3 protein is CASSPGRDITYEQYF. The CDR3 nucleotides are TGTGCCAGCAGCCCGGGAAGAGACATAACCTACGAGCAGTACTTC. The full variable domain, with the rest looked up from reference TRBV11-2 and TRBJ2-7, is EAGVAQSPRYKIIEKRQSVAFWCNPISGHATLYWYQQILGQGPKLLIQFQNNGVVDDSQLPKDRFSAERLKGVDSTLKIQPAKLEDSAVYLCASSPGRDITYEQYFGPGTRLTVT.

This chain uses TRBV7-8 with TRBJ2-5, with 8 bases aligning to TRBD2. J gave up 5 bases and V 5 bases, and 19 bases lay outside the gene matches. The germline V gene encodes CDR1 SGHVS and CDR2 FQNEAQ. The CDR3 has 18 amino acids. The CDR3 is CASSRGLAGRRKRETQYF. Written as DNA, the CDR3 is TGTGCCAGCAGCAGGGGTCTAGCGGGCCGGAGGAAAAGGGAGACCCAGTACTTC.

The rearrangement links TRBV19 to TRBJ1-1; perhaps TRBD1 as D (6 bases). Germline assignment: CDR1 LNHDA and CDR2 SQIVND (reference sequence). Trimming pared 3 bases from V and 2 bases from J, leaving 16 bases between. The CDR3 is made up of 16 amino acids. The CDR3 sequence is CASSIMSRGVNTEAFF. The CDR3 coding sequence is TGTGCCAGTAGTATCATGTCCAGGGGCGTTAACACTGAAGCTTTCTTT.

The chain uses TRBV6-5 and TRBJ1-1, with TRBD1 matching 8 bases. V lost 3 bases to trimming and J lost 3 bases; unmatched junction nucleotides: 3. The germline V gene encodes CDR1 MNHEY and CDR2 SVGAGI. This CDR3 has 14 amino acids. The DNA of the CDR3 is TGTGCCAGCAGTTATCAGGGGGCGTACACTGAAGCTTTCTTT. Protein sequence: CASSYQGAYTEAFF.

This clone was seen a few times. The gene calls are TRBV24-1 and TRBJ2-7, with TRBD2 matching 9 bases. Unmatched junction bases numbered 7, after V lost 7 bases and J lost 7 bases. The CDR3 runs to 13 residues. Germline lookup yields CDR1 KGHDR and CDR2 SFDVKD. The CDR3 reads CATRGSGSREQYF. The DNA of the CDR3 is TGTGCCACCAGGGGTAGCGGGAGCCGAGAGCAGTACTTC.

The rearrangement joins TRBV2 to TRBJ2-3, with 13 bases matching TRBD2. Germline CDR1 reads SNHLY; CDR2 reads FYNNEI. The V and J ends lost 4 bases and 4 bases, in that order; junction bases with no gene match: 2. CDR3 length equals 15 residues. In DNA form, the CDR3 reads TGTGCCAGCAGTGGGACTAGCGGGGGTGCAGATACGCAGTATTTT. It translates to CASSGTSGGADTQYF.

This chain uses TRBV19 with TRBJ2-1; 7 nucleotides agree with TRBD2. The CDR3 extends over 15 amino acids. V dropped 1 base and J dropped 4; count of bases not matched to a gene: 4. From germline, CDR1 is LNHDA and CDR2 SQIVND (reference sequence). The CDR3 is CASSIGRGYYNEQFF. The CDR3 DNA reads TGTGCCAGTAGTATAGGGCGGGGGTATTACAATGAGCAGTTCTTC.

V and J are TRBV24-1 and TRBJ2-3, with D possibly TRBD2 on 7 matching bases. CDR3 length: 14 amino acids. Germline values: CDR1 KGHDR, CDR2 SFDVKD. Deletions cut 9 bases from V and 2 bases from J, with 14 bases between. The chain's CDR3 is CATGGALATDTQYF. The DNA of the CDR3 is TGTGCCACCGGGGGGGCGCTTGCCACAGATACGCAGTATTTT.

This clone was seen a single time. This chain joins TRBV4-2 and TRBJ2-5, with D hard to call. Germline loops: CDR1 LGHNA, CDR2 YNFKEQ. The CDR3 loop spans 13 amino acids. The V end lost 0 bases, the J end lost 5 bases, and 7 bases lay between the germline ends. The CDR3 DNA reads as TGTGCCAGCAGCCAAGAATTCGGTGAGACCCAGTACTTC. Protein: CASSQEFGETQYF.

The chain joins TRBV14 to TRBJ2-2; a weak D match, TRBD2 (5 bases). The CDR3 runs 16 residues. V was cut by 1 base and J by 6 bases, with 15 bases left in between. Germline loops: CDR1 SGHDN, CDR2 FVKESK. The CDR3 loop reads CASSQVGLQNAGELFF. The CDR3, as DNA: TGTGCCAGCAGCCAAGTTGGACTCCAAAACGCCGGGGAGCTGTTTTTT.

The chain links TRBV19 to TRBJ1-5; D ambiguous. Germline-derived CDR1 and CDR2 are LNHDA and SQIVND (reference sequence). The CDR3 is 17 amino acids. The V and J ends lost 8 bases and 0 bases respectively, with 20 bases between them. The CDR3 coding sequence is TGTGCCAGTCCTATGTGTGAGGTAGAGTATAGCAATCAGCCCCAGCATTTT. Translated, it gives CASPMCEVEYSNQPQHF.

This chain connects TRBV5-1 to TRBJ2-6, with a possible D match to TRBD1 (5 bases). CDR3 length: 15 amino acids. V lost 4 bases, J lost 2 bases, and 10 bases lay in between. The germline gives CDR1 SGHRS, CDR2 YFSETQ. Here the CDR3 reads CASSLGVAGANVLTF. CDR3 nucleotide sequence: TGCGCCAGCAGCCTAGGGGTTGCTGGGGCCAACGTCCTGACTTTC.

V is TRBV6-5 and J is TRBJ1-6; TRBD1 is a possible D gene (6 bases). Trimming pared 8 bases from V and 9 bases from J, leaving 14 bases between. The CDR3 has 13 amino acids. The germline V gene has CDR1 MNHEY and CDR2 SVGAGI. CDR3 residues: CASHRVEGSPLHF. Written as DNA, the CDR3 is TGTGCCAGCCACAGGGTCGAGGGTTCACCCCTCCACTTT.

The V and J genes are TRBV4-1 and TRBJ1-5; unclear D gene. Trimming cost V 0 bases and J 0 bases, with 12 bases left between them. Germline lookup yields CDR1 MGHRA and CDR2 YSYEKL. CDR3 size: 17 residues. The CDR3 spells CASSQEYPVYSNQPQHF. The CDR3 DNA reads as TGCGCCAGCAGCCAAGAATATCCGGTTTATAGCAATCAGCCCCAGCATTTT.

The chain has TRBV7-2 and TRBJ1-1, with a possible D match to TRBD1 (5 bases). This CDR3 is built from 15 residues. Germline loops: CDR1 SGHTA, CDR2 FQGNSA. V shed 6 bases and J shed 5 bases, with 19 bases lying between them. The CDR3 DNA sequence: TGTGCCAGCAGGGAGATAGCCACAGGCCGGACTGAAGCTTTCTTT. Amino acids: CASREIATGRTEAFF.

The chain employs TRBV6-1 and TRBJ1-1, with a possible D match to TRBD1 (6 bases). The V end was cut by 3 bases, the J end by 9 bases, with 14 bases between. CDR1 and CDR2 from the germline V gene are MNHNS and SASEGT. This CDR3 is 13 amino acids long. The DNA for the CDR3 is TGTGCCAGCAGTGACCTATCAGGGGTTAAAGCTTTCTTT. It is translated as CASSDLSGVKAFF.